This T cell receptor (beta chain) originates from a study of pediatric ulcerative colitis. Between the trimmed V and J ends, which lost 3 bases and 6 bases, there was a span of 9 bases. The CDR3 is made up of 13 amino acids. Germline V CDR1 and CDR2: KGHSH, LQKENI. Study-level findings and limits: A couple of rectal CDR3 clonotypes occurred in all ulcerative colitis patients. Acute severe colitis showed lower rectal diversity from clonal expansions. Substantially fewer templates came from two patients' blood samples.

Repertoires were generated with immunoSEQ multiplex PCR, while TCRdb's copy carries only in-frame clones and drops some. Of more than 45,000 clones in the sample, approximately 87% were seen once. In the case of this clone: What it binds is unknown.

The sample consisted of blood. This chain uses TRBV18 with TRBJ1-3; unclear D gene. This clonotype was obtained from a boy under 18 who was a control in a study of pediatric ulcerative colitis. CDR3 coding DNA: TGTGCCAGCTCACCGAAAATACAAAACACCATATATTTT. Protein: CASSPKIQNTIYF.